The rows below give T cell receptor beta chains drawn from one sample of a study of blood T cells in healthy people across ages. Each CDR3 protein gets one entry after TCRdb re-called the 5' RACE reads with MiXCR. The sample lists 600,000 to 650,000 distinct CDR3 sequences; under 70% were seen once. Input material: blood. These receptors were collected from a man in his 60s in good health. Both conserved end residues are part of each CDR3. Each record gives: J gene, V gene, D gene, clone size, CDR3 protein, CDR3 DNA. A D gene is named only where the DNA matches it firmly. Only some rows state a clone size, as once, few, many or a class for expanded clones.

>TRBJ2-6|TRBV28|TRBD1|-
CASSPYNTDLTGVNSGANVLTF
TGTGCCAGCAGTCCCTACAATACGGACCTGACAGGGGTAAACTCTGGGGCCAACGTCCTGACTTTC
>TRBJ2-5|TRBV12-3/TRBV12-4|-|few
CASSFDVGTQYF
TGTGCCAGCAGTTTTGACGTCGGGACCCAGTACTTC
>TRBJ2-1|TRBV6-5|-|-
CASRRTDHNEQFF
TGTGCCAGCAGGAGGACAGACCACAATGAGCAGTTCTTC
>TRBJ2-7|TRBV6-1|TRBD1|-
CITQGSYEQYF
TGTATAACACAGGGGTCCTACGAGCAGTACTTC
>TRBJ2-3|TRBV20-1|-|-
CSASDGGAYTDTQYF
TGCAGTGCTAGTGATGGCGGGGCGTACACAGATACGCAGTATTTT
>TRBJ1-1|TRBV29-1|-|-
CSVAVNGDTEAFF
TGCAGCGTTGCCGTCAATGGGGACACTGAAGCTTTCTTT
>TRBJ2-4|TRBV7-2|-|-
CASNAGYF
TGTGCCAGCAATGCAGGGTACTTC
>TRBJ2-4|TRBV18|-|few
CASSPAGSPADIQYF
TGTGCCAGCTCACCGGCAGGTTCCCCCGCGGACATTCAGTACTTC
>TRBJ2-1|TRBV7-2|TRBD2|few
CASSRTSGPYNEQFF
TGTGCCAGCAGTCGGACTAGCGGGCCCTACAATGAGCAGTTCTTC
>TRBJ2-1|TRBV24-1|TRBD1|-
CATSSGQGSYNEQFF
TGTGCCACCAGTTCCGGACAGGGCTCCTACAATGAGCAGTTCTTC
>TRBJ2-3|TRBV11-2|-|few
CASSKRDGSRYF
TGTGCCAGCAGTAAACGGGACGGTTCACGGTATTTT
>TRBJ2-1|TRBV20-1|TRBD1|-
CSASPRDRGYNEQFF
TGCAGTGCTAGCCCCCGGGACAGGGGTTACAATGAGCAGTTCTTC
>TRBJ2-2|TRBV3-1|TRBD1|-
CASSRPDRGSTGELFF
TGTGCCAGCAGCCGACCCGACAGGGGCAGCACCGGGGAGCTGTTTTTT
>TRBJ2-7|TRBV6-6|-|few
CASSSTDSYEQYF
TGTGCCAGCAGTTCGACGGACTCGTACGAGCAGTACTTC
>TRBJ2-5|TRBV6-5|-|few
CASSYSGRLREQYF
TGTGCCAGCAGTTATTCGGGACGACTTAGAGAGCAGTACTTC
>TRBJ2-7|TRBV5-1|-|-
CASMPGVFSYEQYF
TGCGCCAGCATGCCAGGGGTCTTCTCCTACGAGCAGTACTTC
>TRBJ2-5|TRBV5-1|-|once
CASSLVGRAEETQYF
TGCGCCAGCAGCTTGGTGGGGAGAGCGGAAGAGACCCAGTACTTC
>TRBJ2-7|TRBV20-1|-|few
CSATGTASSYEQYF
TGCAGTGCAACCGGGACGGCGAGCTCCTACGAGCAGTACTTC
>TRBJ2-7|TRBV4-2|-|few
CASSQRGNEQYF
TGTGCCAGCAGCCAGAGGGGGAACGAGCAGTACTTC
>TRBJ1-2|TRBV4-1|-|few
CASSQADGTSNYGYTF
TGCGCCAGCAGCCAAGCCGACGGCACTTCTAACTATGGCTACACCTTC
>TRBJ2-3|TRBV5-1|-|-
CASSLWPNQMGTDTQYF
TGCGCCAGCAGCTTGTGGCCCAACCAGATGGGCACAGATACGCAGTATTTT
>TRBJ2-2|TRBV2|-|-
CASSDPGGDRLRTGELFF
TGTGCCAGCAGTGACCCGGGAGGGGACAGGTTAAGAACCGGGGAGCTGTTTTTT
>TRBJ2-1|TRBV5-6|-|-
CASSRPTTSYEQFF
TGTGCCAGCAGTCGGCCCACTACCTCCTACGAGCAGTTCTTC